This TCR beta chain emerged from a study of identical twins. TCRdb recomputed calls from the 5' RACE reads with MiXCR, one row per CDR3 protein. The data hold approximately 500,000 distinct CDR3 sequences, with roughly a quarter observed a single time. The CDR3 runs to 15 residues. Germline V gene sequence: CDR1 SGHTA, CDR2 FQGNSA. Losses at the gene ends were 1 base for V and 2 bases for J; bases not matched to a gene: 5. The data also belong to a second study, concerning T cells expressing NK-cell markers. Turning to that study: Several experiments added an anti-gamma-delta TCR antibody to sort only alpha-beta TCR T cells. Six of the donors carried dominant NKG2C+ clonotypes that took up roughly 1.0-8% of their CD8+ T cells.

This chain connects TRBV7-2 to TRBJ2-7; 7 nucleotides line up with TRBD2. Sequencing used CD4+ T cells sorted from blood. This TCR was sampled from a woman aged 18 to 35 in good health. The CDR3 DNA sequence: TGTGCCAGCAGCTTAGTCTCTAGCGGTACCTACGAGCAGTACTTC. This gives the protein CASSLVSSGTYEQYF.